These 3 T cell receptor beta chains originate from one sample sequenced in a study of OX40 agonist ivuxolimab in advanced cancers. Libraries were constructed by the immunoSEQ multiplex PCR assay. TCRdb retrieved this table from immuneACCESS and kept in-frame rearrangements only. Not all clones are present; in checked studies, unresolved V genes account for under half, and no reason is known for the remainder. The sample table contains under 40,000 clones; only one count was recorded for about 83% of them. Around 13% of the sample belongs to the ten largest clones. The sequenced sample was CD4+ or CD8+ T cells sorted from blood, obtained in a trial of the OX40 agonist ivuxolimab. The receptors were gathered from an adult with an advanced solid tumor such as melanoma, head and neck, liver or kidney cancer.

The CDR3 region is CASSLWGQGTGELFF. Here the CDR3 DNA reads TGTGCCAGCAGTTTGTGGGGACAGGGCACCGGGGAGCTGTTTTTT. This sequence joins TRBV27 and TRBJ2-2; 9 bases agree with TRBD1. This CDR3 has 15 amino acids. V lost 3 bases, J lost 4 bases, and 3 bases stayed unmatched. Germline CDR1 and CDR2: MNHEY and SMNVEV (reference sequence).

This clone has a single count. The genes are TRBV27 and TRBJ2-5; D ambiguous. The DNA matches TRBJ2-7 better at its end, which makes the J call doubtful. The CDR3 loop spans 15 amino acids. Per germline, CDR1 MNHEY and CDR2 SMNVEV (reference sequence). CDR3 DNA: TGTGCCAGCAGTCCCTATCGGTCACCAACGTACGAGCAGTACTTC. Its translation is CASSPYRSPTYEQYF.

This clone was detected once. The chain has TRBV28 and TRBJ2-7, with 13 bases lining up with TRBD2. This CDR3 spans 16 amino acids. V was pared by 5 bases and J by 7 bases, with 11 bases of the junction left unmatched. Germline CDR1 MDHEN, CDR2 SYDVKM. CDR3 nucleotide sequence: TGTGCCAGCAGTCTGCGACTACTAGCGGGAGGGCAAGAGCAGTACTTC. It specifies CASSLRLLAGGQEQYF.